A few counts support the clone carrying this T cell receptor beta chain. The data were obtained in a study of patients and donors after allogeneic stem cell transplantation. Losses at the gene ends were 1 base for V and 4 bases for J; bases not matched to a gene: 15. Germline V CDR1 and CDR2: MDHEN, SYDVKM. The CDR3 loop spans 18 amino acids. TCRdb processed the RT-PCR reads anew with MiXCR; each CDR3 protein has one entry. The sample lists over 150,000 distinct CDR3 sequences, approximately 41% seen once, with 25% to 35% in the top ten. The sample was blood, either unsorted or a sorted T cell fraction (not recorded which). This receptor was identified in a human donor who was either an allogeneic HSCT recipient or a stem cell or donor lymphocyte infusion donor (not recorded which). It is not recorded whose cells these are; they may come from a transplant donor. The chain joins TRBV28 to TRBJ1-1; 7 bases line up with TRBD1. In nucleotides, the CDR3 is TGTGCCAGCAGTTTATTTTTAGGCCAGGGGGTCTCCGGCACTGAAGCTTTCTTT. Protein product: CASSLFLGQGVSGTEAFF. Full variable domain (missing parts from reference TRBV28 and TRBJ1-1): DVKVTQSSRYLVKRTGEKVFLECVQDMDHENMFWYRQDPGLGLRLIYFSYDVKMKEKGDIPEGYSVSREKKERFSLILESASTNQTSMYLCASSLFLGQGVSGTEAFFGQGTRLTVV.